These 19 T cell receptor beta chains were sequenced from one sample in a study of T cell responses to AZD1222 COVID-19 vaccine. Profiling relied on immunoSEQ multiplex PCR, and the TCRdb table lists in-frame clones only, not all of them. The sample contains roughly 140,000 clones, around 90% of which appear only once. The sample here was peripheral blood, taken 28 days after the second AZD1222 dose. The receptor source for this set is an adult who received the AZD1222 COVID-19 vaccine.

This chain links TRBV19 with TRBJ2-5; tentative D call: TRBD2 (6 bases). Trimming cost V 1 base and J 5 bases, with 17 bases left between them. This CDR3 comprises 16 residues. The germline V gene encodes CDR1 LNHDA and CDR2 SQIVND (reference sequence). The CDR3 coding sequence is TGTGCCAGTAGTATAGCTGGGACTCTCCGCGGGGAGACCCAGTACTTC. Translated, it gives CASSIAGTLRGETQYF.

V and J are TRBV7-9 and TRBJ2-7; D is uncertain. Germline lookup yields CDR1 SEHNR and CDR2 FQNEAQ (reference sequence). The V end lost 8 bases, the J end lost 5 bases, and 22 bases lay between the germline ends. This CDR3 spans 15 amino acids. CDR3 region: CASSLVMGIADEQYF. The CDR3 region has the DNA TGTGCCAGCTCCCTAGTGATGGGTATCGCGGACGAGCAGTACTTC.

The chain combines TRBV28 with TRBJ1-1; D gene unclear. This CDR3 contains 12 residues. Deletions cut 2 bases from V and 5 bases from J, with 6 bases between. The germline CDR1 and CDR2 sequences are MDHEN and SYDVKM. CDR3 residues: CASSLSGTEAFF. DNA for the CDR3: TGTGCCAGCAGTTTAAGCGGGACTGAAGCTTTCTTT.

J is TRBJ2-7 and V is TRBV5-1; D gene ambiguous. Trimming took off 4 bases at V and 5 bases at J, with 10 bases between the two ends. Germline CDR1 reads SGHRS; CDR2 reads YFSETQ. The CDR3 spans 12 residues. The CDR3 spells CASSDVWNEQYF. The CDR3 DNA sequence: TGCGCCAGCAGCGACGTTTGGAACGAGCAGTACTTC.

This CDR3 is CASSNRNYNEQFF. Here the CDR3 DNA reads TGTGCCAGCAGTAACAGGAATTACAATGAGCAGTTCTTC. The chain has TRBV6-2 or TRBV6-3 and TRBJ2-1; a weak D match, TRBD1 (5 bases). CDR1 and CDR2 (germline): MNHEY, SVGEGT. V was pared by 5 bases and J by 4 bases, with 9 bases between. This CDR3 has 13 residues.

CDR3 in amino acids: CASRDRLSGNTIYF. The CDR3 DNA follows: TGTGCCAGCAGGGACAGGTTGTCTGGAAACACCATATATTTT. The chain recombines TRBV6-5 with TRBJ1-3; 7 bases line up with TRBD1. Germline assignment: CDR1 MNHEY and CDR2 SVGAGI. There are 14 residues in the CDR3. V shed 6 bases and J 1 base; nucleotides not matched to a gene: 3.

The chain is built from TRBV5-6 and TRBJ1-6; D possibly corresponds to TRBD1 (6 bases). Per the germline V gene, CDR1 is SGHDT and CDR2 is YYEEEE. The CDR3 totals 17 residues. Trimming took 1 base from V and 1 from J, leaving 12 bases between them. The CDR3 DNA reads TGTGCCAGCAGCTTGCGGTCGACAGGATCCTATAATTCACCCCTCCACTTT. This sequence encodes CASSLRSTGSYNSPLHF.

The rearrangement joins TRBV13 to TRBJ2-1, with TRBD2 identical over 11 bases. Germline V gives CDR1 PRHDT, CDR2 FYEKMQ (reference sequence). CDR3 length: 16 amino acids. V dropped 5 bases and J dropped 3; count of bases not matched to a gene: 6. CDR3 DNA sequence: TGTGCCAGCAGCCCATTAGCGGGGGGGAACTACAATGAGCAGTTCTTC. Protein product: CASSPLAGGNYNEQFF.

This clone was seen more than once but under ten times. This CDR3 is CSVKAPNLNGYTF. CDR3 nucleotide sequence: TGCAGCGTTAAGGCCCCTAATCTAAATGGCTACACCTTC. The genes are TRBV29-1 and TRBJ1-2; no reliable D call. This CDR3 is built from 13 residues. Germline V gene sequence: CDR1 SQVTM, CDR2 ANQGSEA. The V gene lost 5 bases and the J gene lost 6 bases, with 16 bases spanning the gap.

This chain links TRBV4-1 with TRBJ1-3, with D unresolved. Trimming pared 4 bases from V and 0 bases from J, leaving 10 bases between. Germline V lookup: CDR1 MGHRA, CDR2 YSYEKL. CDR3 length: 15 amino acids. The CDR3 sequence is CASSLRLGSGNTIYF. The CDR3 DNA reads as TGCGCCAGCAGCCTTAGGTTGGGCTCTGGAAACACCATATATTTT.

The chain has TRBV27 and TRBJ1-2, with a possible D match to TRBD1 (6 bases). The germline V gene encodes CDR1 MNHEY and CDR2 SMNVEV (reference sequence). The CDR3 is made up of 15 amino acids. The V end was cut by 0 bases, the J end by 6 bases, with 14 bases between. The CDR3 DNA sequence: TGTGCCAGCAGTTTATCGAGAGGAGGGGGAGATGGCTACACCTTC. Translating gives CASSLSRGGGDGYTF.

The chain combines TRBV6-6 with TRBJ2-7, with no clear D. This CDR3 region has 16 residues. Between the trimmed V and J ends, which lost 2 bases and 3 bases, there was a span of 17 bases. Germline V gene data show CDR1 as MNHNY and CDR2 as SVGAGI (reference sequence). CDR3: CASSYRVPRLGYEQYF. As DNA, the CDR3 is TGTGCCAGCAGTTACAGAGTCCCGAGGCTAGGCTACGAGCAGTACTTC.

This chain connects TRBV18 to TRBJ1-2, with TRBD1 matching 11 bases. CDR3 length: 19 amino acids. The ends lost 3 bases at V and 2 bases at J; junction bases unmatched: 14. The germline gives CDR1 KGHSH, CDR2 LQKENI. CDR3 in DNA: TGTGCCAGCTCACCCATTATGCCGGGACAGGGGGGATGGAACTATGGCTACACCTTC. Translated, it gives CASSPIMPGQGGWNYGYTF. Together with reference TRBV18 and TRBJ1-2, the CDR3 gives the full variable domain: NAGVMQNPRHLVRRRGQEARLRCSPMKGHSHVYWYRQLPEEGLKFMVYLQKENIIDESGMPKERFSAEFPKEGPSILRIQQVVRGDSAAYFCASSPIMPGQGGWNYGYTFGSGTRLTVV.

The chain has TRBV11-2 and TRBJ2-7, with 11 positions matching TRBD2. The CDR3 consists of 15 residues. Germline trimming cut 5 bases from V and 4 bases from J; bases unmatched to any gene: 7. The germline V gene has CDR1 SGHAT and CDR2 FQNNGV. CDR3 protein: CASSLMGLAAYEQYF. CDR3 DNA sequence: TGTGCCAGCAGCCTAATGGGACTAGCGGCTTACGAGCAGTACTTC.

A few counts support this clone. The chain is built from TRBV5-6 and TRBJ2-3; D call uncertain. Trimming took 2 bases from V and 6 from J, leaving 16 bases between them. There are 15 residues in the CDR3. Germline V gene data show CDR1 as SGHDT and CDR2 as YYEEEE. CDR3 DNA: TGTGCCAGCAGCTTACGTCCCCAAGACACCGATACGCAGTATTTT. Its translation: CASSLRPQDTDTQYF. Supplemented by reference TRBV5-6 and TRBJ2-3, the full variable domain reads DAGVTQSPTHLIKTRGQQVTLRCSPKSGHDTVSWYQQALGQGPQFIFQYYEEEERQRGNFPDRFSGHQFPNYSSELNVNALLLGDSALYLCASSLRPQDTDTQYFGPGTRLTVL.

The chain combines TRBV7-9 with TRBJ2-5, with D hard to call. Per germline, CDR1 SEHNR and CDR2 FQNEAQ (reference sequence). The CDR3 length is 11 residues. V gave up 5 bases and J gave up 3 bases, with 4 bases separating them. For the CDR3, the DNA is TGTGCCAGCAGCCACGAAGAGACCCAGTACTTC. It codes for CASSHEETQYF.

The chain is built from TRBV5-1 and TRBJ2-1; 13 bases are a match to TRBD2. Trimming at V came to 4 bases and at J to 0 bases, leaving 4 bases not matched to a gene. Germline loops: CDR1 SGHRS, CDR2 YFSETQ. This CDR3 comprises 17 residues. The CDR3: CASSVTSGRGSYNEQFF. In nucleotides, the CDR3 is TGCGCCAGCAGCGTAACTAGCGGGAGGGGCTCCTACAATGAGCAGTTCTTC.

This chain links TRBV3-1 (or the pseudogene TRBV3-2) with TRBJ1-2; TRBD1 matches 7 bases. CDR1 and CDR2 (germline): LGHDT, YNNKEL (reference sequence). Trimming at V came to 5 bases and at J to 8 bases, leaving 11 bases not matched to a gene. The CDR3 has 14 amino acids. The CDR3 DNA reads TGTGCCAGCAGCACTCGGGACAGCCAGAACGGCTACACCTTC. Translated: CASSTRDSQNGYTF.

V and J are TRBV5-6 and TRBJ2-7; TRBD1 aligns across 9 bases. This CDR3 contains 15 residues. V lost 5 bases, J lost 2 bases, and 8 bases stayed unmatched. Per the germline V gene, CDR1 is SGHDT and CDR2 is YYEEEE. This chain's CDR3 is CASRAAGTGTYEQYF. CDR3 nucleotides: TGTGCCAGCAGAGCGGCCGGGACAGGGACCTACGAGCAGTACTTC.